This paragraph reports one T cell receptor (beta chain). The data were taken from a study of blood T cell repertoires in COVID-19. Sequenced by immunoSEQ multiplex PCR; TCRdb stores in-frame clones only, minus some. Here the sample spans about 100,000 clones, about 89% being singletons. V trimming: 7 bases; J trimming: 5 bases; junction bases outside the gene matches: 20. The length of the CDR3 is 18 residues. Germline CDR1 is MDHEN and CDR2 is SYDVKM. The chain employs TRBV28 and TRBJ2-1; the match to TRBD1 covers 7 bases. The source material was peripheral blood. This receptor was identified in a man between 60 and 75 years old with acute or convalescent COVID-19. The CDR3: CASTTPRVGQRWDNEQFF. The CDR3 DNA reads TGTGCCAGCACCACTCCGAGAGTGGGACAGCGATGGGACAATGAGCAGTTCTTC.